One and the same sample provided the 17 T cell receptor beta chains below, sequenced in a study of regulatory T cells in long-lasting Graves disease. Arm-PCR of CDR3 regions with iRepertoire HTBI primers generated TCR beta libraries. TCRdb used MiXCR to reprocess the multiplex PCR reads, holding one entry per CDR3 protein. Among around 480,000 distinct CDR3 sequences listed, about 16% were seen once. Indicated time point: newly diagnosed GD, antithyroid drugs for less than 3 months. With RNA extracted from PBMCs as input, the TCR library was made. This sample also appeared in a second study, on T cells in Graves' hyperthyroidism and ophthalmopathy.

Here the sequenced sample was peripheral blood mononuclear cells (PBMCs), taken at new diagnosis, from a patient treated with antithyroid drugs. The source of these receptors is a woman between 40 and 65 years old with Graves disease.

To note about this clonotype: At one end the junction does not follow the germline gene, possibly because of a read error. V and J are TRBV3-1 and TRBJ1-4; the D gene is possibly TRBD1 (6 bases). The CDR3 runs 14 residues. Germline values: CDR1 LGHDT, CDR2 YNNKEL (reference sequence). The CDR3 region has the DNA TGTGCCAGCAGCCCCGGGACATTGAATGTAAAACTGTTTTTT. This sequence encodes CASSPGTLNVKLFF.

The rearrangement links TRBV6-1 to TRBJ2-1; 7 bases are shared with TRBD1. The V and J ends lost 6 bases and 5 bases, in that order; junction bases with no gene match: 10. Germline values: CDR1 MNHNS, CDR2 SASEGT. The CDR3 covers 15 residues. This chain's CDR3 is CASRMGRGWNNEQFF. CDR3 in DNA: TGTGCCAGCAGGATGGGCAGGGGGTGGAACAATGAGCAGTTCTTC.

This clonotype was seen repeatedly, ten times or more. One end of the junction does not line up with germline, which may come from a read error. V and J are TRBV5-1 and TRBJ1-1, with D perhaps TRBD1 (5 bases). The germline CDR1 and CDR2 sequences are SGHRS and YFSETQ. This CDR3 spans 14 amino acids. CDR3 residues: CASSSGSMNTEAFF. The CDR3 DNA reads TGTGCCAGCAGCTCAGGGAGTATGAACACTGAAGCTTTCTTT.

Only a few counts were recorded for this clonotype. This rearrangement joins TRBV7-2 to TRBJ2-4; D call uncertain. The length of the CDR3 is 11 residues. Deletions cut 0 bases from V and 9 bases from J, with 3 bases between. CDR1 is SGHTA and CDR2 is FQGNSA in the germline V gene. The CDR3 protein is CASSLAGIQYF. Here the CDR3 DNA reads TGTGCCAGCAGCTTAGCGGGCATTCAGTACTTC.

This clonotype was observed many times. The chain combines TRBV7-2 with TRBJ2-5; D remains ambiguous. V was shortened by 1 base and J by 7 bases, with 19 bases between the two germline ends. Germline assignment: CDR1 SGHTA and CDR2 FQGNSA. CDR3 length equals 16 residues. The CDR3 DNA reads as TGTGCCAGCAGCTTAGTGGGGTCTGGAATGGTTGGGACCCAGTACTTC. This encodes CASSLVGSGMVGTQYF.

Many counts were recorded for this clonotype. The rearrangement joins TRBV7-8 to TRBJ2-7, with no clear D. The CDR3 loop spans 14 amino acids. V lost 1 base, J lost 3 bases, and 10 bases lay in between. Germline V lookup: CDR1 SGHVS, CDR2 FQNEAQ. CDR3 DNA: TGTGCCAGCAGCTTAGAATCGCAGCTCTACGAGCAGTACTTC. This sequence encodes CASSLESQLYEQYF. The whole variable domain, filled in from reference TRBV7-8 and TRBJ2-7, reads GAGVSQSPRYKVAKRGQDVALRCDPISGHVSLFWYQQALGQGPEFLTYFQNEAQLDKSGLPSDRFFAERPEGSVSTLKIQRTQQEDSAVYLCASSLESQLYEQYFGPGTRLTVT.

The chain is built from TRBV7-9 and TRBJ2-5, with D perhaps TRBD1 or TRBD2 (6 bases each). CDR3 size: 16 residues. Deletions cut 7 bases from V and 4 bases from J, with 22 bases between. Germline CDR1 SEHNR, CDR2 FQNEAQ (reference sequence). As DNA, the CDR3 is TGTGCCAGCACCAATAGCGGTACAGGGTCCATAGAGACCCAGTACTTC. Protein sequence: CASTNSGTGSIETQYF. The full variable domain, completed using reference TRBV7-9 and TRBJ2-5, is DTGVSQNPRHKITKRGQNVTFRCDPISEHNRLYWYRQTLGQGPEFLTYFQNEAQLEKSRLLSDRFSAERPKGSFSTLEIQRTEQGDSAMYLCASTNSGTGSIETQYFGPGTRLLVL.

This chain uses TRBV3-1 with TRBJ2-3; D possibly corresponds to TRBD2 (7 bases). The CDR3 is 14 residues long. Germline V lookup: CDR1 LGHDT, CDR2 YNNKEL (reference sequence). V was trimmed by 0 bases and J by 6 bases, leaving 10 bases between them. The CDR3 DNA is TGTGCCAGCAGCCAAGAGGGGAGGGGGGATACGCAGTATTTT. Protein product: CASSQEGRGDTQYF.

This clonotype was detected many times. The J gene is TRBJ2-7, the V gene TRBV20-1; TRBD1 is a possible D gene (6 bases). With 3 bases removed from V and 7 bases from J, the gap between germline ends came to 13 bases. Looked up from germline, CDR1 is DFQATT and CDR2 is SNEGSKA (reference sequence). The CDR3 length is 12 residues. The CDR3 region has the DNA TGCAGTGCTAGCGTGGGACACCCGGAGCAGTACTTC. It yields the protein CSASVGHPEQYF.

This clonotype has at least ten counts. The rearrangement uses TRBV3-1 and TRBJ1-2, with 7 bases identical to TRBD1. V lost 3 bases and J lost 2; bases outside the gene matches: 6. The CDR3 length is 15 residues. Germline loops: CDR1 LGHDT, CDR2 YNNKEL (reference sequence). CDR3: CASSQDTGANYGYTF. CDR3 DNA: TGTGCCAGCAGCCAGGACACAGGGGCCAACTATGGCTACACCTTC.

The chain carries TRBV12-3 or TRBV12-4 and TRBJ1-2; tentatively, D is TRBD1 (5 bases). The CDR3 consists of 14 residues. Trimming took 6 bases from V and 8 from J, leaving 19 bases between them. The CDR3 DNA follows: TGTGCCAGCAGCCCAGCGTACCGGGAGGGGGGCTACACCTTC. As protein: CASSPAYREGGYTF.

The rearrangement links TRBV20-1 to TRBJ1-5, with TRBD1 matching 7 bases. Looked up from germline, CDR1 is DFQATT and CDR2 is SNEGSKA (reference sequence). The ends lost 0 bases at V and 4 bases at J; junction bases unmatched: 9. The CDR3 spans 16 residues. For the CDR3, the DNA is TGCAGTGCTAGAGACTCGGGACAGTATAGGAATCAGCCCCAGCATTTT. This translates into CSARDSGQYRNQPQHF.

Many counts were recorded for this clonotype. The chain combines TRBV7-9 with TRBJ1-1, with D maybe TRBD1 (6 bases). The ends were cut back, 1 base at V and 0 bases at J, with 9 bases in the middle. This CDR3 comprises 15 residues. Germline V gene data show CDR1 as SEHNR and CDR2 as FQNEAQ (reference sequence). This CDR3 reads CASSLGQAMNTEAFF. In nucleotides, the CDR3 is TGTGCCAGCAGCTTAGGACAGGCTATGAACACTGAAGCTTTCTTT. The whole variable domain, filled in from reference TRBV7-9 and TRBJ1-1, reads DTGVSQNPRHKITKRGQNVTFRCDPISEHNRLYWYRQTLGQGPEFLTYFQNEAQLEKSRLLSDRFSAERPKGSFSTLEIQRTEQGDSAMYLCASSLGQAMNTEAFFGQGTRLTVV.

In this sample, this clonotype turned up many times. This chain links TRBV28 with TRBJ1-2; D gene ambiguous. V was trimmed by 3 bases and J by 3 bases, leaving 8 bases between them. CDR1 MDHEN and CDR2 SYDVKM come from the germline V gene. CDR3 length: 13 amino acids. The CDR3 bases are TGTGCCAGCAGTTTGCGGCAGGACTATGGCTACACCTTC. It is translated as CASSLRQDYGYTF.

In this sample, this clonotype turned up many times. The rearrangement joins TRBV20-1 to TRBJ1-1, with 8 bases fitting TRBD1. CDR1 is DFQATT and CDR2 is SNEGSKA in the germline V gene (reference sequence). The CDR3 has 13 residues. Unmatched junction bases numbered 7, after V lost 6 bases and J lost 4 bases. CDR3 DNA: TGCAGTGCAGAGACAGGGGCGGGCACTGAAGCTTTCTTT. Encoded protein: CSAETGAGTEAFF.

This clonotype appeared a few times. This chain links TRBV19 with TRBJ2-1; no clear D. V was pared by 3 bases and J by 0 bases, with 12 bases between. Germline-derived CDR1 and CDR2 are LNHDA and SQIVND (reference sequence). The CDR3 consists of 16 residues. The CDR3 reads CASSIVRYSSYNEQFF. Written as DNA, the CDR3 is TGTGCCAGTAGTATTGTACGATATAGCTCCTACAATGAGCAGTTCTTC.

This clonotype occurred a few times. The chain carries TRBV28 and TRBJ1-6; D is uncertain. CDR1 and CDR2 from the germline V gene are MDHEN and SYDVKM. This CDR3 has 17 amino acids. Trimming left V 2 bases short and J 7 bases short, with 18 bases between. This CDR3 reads CASSLKRTWILNSPLHF. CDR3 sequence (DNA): TGTGCCAGCAGTTTAAAACGCACGTGGATCCTAAATTCACCCCTCCACTTT.